This entry is about one T cell receptor beta chain. Its antigen is still unknown. A much larger clone is a single base away; this may be a read error. The record originates from a study of T cells after yellow fever vaccination. As for the study in general: Fractions of limited cellularity were prepared by means of SMART-Seq v4 Ultra Low Input.

By 5'RACE template switching, TCR cDNA was produced, with a universal primer site and UMIs added in the process. TCRdb used MiXCR to reprocess the 5' RACE reads, holding one entry per CDR3 protein. Of around 610,000 distinct CDR3 sequences in the sample, 13% were seen once. The CDR3 runs 10 residues. Germline assignment: CDR1 MNHNY and CDR2 SVGAGI (reference sequence). V was cut by 2 bases and J by 8 bases, with 1 base left in between. General study results and limits: The study re-detected most primary-vaccination clones after the booster (roughly 96% CD4, roughly 85% CD8). The CD4 and CD8 compartments had a small share of their clonotypes in common.

This sequence originates from a man younger than 45 who received the YFV17D yellow fever vaccine. V gene TRBV6-6 combines with J gene TRBJ2-1; D gene uncertain. The sequences come from PBMCs, collected on the day of the yellow fever booster vaccination. CDR3 DNA sequence: TGTGCCAGCAGTTACGATGAGCAGTTCTTC. It yields the protein CASSYDEQFF.